This is a list of T cell receptor beta chains from one sample in a study of blood T cell repertoires in COVID-19. The method was immunoSEQ multiplex PCR; TCRdb's version includes in-frame clones alone and lacks a portion of them. The sample carries around 100,000 clones, about 74% recorded once. The sample consisted of peripheral blood. Receptors originate from a man between 65 and 85 years old with COVID-19, enrolled during active disease. The CDR3 runs from the conserved cysteine through the conserved F or W. The order of the fields is CDR3 DNA, CDR3 protein, clone size, V gene, D gene, J gene. A D gene is named only where the DNA matches it firmly. Only some rows state a clone size, as once, few, many or a class for expanded clones.

cdr3_nt: TGTGCCAGCAGTCGGCGCAGACTAGCGGGAAACACCGGGGAGCTGTTTTTT; cdr3_aa: CASSRRRLAGNTGELFF; clone_size: NA; v_call: TRBV6-6; d_call: TRBD2; j_call: TRBJ2-2
cdr3_nt: TGTGCCAGCAGTCAAGACAGGGCGAACACAGATACGCAGTATTTT; cdr3_aa: CASSQDRANTDTQYF; clone_size: once; v_call: TRBV2; d_call: TRBD1; j_call: TRBJ2-3
cdr3_nt: TGTGCCAGTAGTATAGTAGGGACAGGGGGTCAGCCCCAGCATTTT; cdr3_aa: CASSIVGTGGQPQHF; clone_size: NA; v_call: TRBV19; d_call: TRBD1; j_call: TRBJ1-5
cdr3_nt: TGTGCCAGCAGCCCCCTTGGGGGCAACTATGGCTACACCTTC; cdr3_aa: CASSPLGGNYGYTF; clone_size: NA; v_call: TRBV27; d_call: NA; j_call: TRBJ1-2
cdr3_nt: TGTGCCAGCAGCCGACAGGAGAAGCAGTACTTC; cdr3_aa: CASSRQEKQYF; clone_size: NA; v_call: TRBV11-2; d_call: NA; j_call: TRBJ2-7
cdr3_nt: TGTGCCATACGGACAGGCCTCCCTCAGGGCACTGAAGCTTTCTTT; cdr3_aa: CAIRTGLPQGTEAFF; clone_size: once; v_call: TRBV6-5; d_call: TRBD1; j_call: TRBJ1-1
cdr3_nt: TGTGCCAGCACCCTTAGCACAGATACGCAGTATTTT; cdr3_aa: CASTLSTDTQYF; clone_size: few; v_call: TRBV11-2; d_call: NA; j_call: TRBJ2-3
cdr3_nt: TGCGCCAGCAGCTTGGCTGGGACAGGGGCTGAAAAACTGTTTTTT; cdr3_aa: CASSLAGTGAEKLFF; clone_size: NA; v_call: TRBV5-1; d_call: TRBD1; j_call: TRBJ1-4
cdr3_nt: TGTGCCAGCAGTGTAAGCCGAGATACGCAGTATTTT; cdr3_aa: CASSVSRDTQYF; clone_size: many; v_call: TRBV27; d_call: NA; j_call: TRBJ2-3
cdr3_nt: TGTGCCAGCAGTTCTATACAGGGCCCCCTCTACGAGCAGTACTTC; cdr3_aa: CASSSIQGPLYEQYF; clone_size: NA; v_call: TRBV6-2/TRBV6-3; d_call: NA; j_call: TRBJ2-7
cdr3_nt: TGTGCCAGCAGTTACCTGGACGGGATGAACACTGAAGCTTTCTTT; cdr3_aa: CASSYLDGMNTEAFF; clone_size: NA; v_call: TRBV6-6; d_call: NA; j_call: TRBJ1-1
cdr3_nt: TGTGCCAGCAGCCAGTCCGACAGGGTCGGAAACACCATATATTTT; cdr3_aa: CASSQSDRVGNTIYF; clone_size: NA; v_call: TRBV3-1/TRBV3-2; d_call: TRBD1; j_call: TRBJ1-3
cdr3_nt: TGTGCCATCAGTGAGTCGTTTCTTGGACAAGACACAGATACGCAGTATTTT; cdr3_aa: CAISESFLGQDTDTQYF; clone_size: NA; v_call: TRBV10-3; d_call: NA; j_call: TRBJ2-3
cdr3_nt: TGTGCCAGTATGTGGAGGTTCTCTGGGGCCAACGTCCTGACTTTC; cdr3_aa: CASMWRFSGANVLTF; clone_size: NA; v_call: TRBV19; d_call: NA; j_call: TRBJ2-6
cdr3_nt: TGTGCCAGCAGCTTGGGACAGGGCGACTACACCTTC; cdr3_aa: CASSLGQGDYTF; clone_size: NA; v_call: TRBV7-3; d_call: TRBD1; j_call: TRBJ1-2
cdr3_nt: TGTGCCAGCTCACCTGCAGGGAACAATCAGCCCCAGCATTTT; cdr3_aa: CASSPAGNNQPQHF; clone_size: NA; v_call: TRBV18; d_call: NA; j_call: TRBJ1-5
cdr3_nt: TGTGCCAGCAGTTACGACCGACCGGGACTAGCACACGAGCAGTACTTC; cdr3_aa: CASSYDRPGLAHEQYF; clone_size: NA; v_call: TRBV6-5; d_call: TRBD2; j_call: TRBJ2-7
cdr3_nt: TGTGCCAGCAGCTTAGTCGCTAGCGCGAGGTACTTC; cdr3_aa: CASSLVASARYF; clone_size: NA; v_call: TRBV7-8; d_call: NA; j_call: TRBJ2-7
cdr3_nt: TGCGCCAGCGCATCCGGGACTAGTAACGAGCAGTACTTC; cdr3_aa: CASASGTSNEQYF; clone_size: NA; v_call: TRBV5-1; d_call: TRBD2; j_call: TRBJ2-7
cdr3_nt: TGTGCCAGCAGCCAAGAGTTGACTAGTGGGAAAAATGAGCAGTTCTTC; cdr3_aa: CASSQELTSGKNEQFF; clone_size: NA; v_call: TRBV3-1/TRBV3-2; d_call: NA; j_call: TRBJ2-1
cdr3_nt: TGTGCCAGCAGTGAGTTCTTCCTAGCGCCCTACAATGAGCAGTTCTTC; cdr3_aa: CASSEFFLAPYNEQFF; clone_size: NA; v_call: TRBV2; d_call: NA; j_call: TRBJ2-1
cdr3_nt: TGTGCCAGCAGCTCGGGGAAGGCTTATGGCTACACCTTC; cdr3_aa: CASSSGKAYGYTF; clone_size: NA; v_call: TRBV11-3; d_call: NA; j_call: TRBJ1-2
cdr3_nt: TGTGCCAGCAGCTTATCGCCCCGGGTCACACCGTACTTC; cdr3_aa: CASSLSPRVTPYF; clone_size: few; v_call: TRBV5-6; d_call: NA; j_call: TRBJ2-7
cdr3_nt: TGTGCCAGCAGTTTCGATCGGTCCCAGGGATCTTCATTCTTC; cdr3_aa: CASSFDRSQGSSFF; clone_size: NA; v_call: TRBV6-6; d_call: NA; j_call: TRBJ2-1
cdr3_nt: TGTGCCAGTACAGACCGCAGGGAGCCCCAGCATTTT; cdr3_aa: CASTDRREPQHF; clone_size: NA; v_call: TRBV19; d_call: NA; j_call: TRBJ1-5
cdr3_nt: TGTGCCAGCAGCGTCACAGGGGGGACCGGGGAGCTGTTTTTT; cdr3_aa: CASSVTGGTGELFF; clone_size: few; v_call: TRBV9; d_call: TRBD1; j_call: TRBJ2-2
cdr3_nt: TGTGCCAGCCGGGGGGCCGGGGAGCTGTTTTTT; cdr3_aa: CASRGAGELFF; clone_size: NA; v_call: TRBV27; d_call: TRBD2; j_call: TRBJ2-2
cdr3_nt: TGTGCCAGCACCTGCTGGGGAGCGGATAACTTCTACGAGCAGTACTTC; cdr3_aa: CASTCWGADNFYEQYF; clone_size: NA; v_call: TRBV6-4; d_call: NA; j_call: TRBJ2-7
cdr3_nt: TGTGCCAGCAGCTTCGGGAGCGGAACCCAAGAGACCCAGTACTTC; cdr3_aa: CASSFGSGTQETQYF; clone_size: NA; v_call: TRBV7-3; d_call: NA; j_call: TRBJ2-5